The subject of this entry is one T cell receptor (beta chain). Clones were read by immunoSEQ multiplex PCR, and TCRdb kept only the in-frame ones, dropping some. The sample holds 150,000 to 180,000 clones, around 85% seen once. The source of the sample is a study of blood T cell repertoires in COVID-19. This CDR3 is built from 14 residues. V was clipped by 6 bases and J by 0 bases, with 9 bases between them. In germline, CDR1 is MNHNY, CDR2 SVGAGI (reference sequence). Sequencing input: peripheral blood. The rearrangement joins TRBV6-6 to TRBJ1-5; a weak D match, TRBD1 (5 bases). The receptor was derived from a man in his 60s with COVID-19, enrolled during active disease. The CDR3 region has the DNA TGTGCCAGCAGGAGGGACTTTAGCAATCAGCCCCAGCATTTT. It yields the protein CASRRDFSNQPQHF.